This T cell receptor beta chain comes out of a study of shared clonotypes between healthy human individuals. This clone was counted a single time. Its antigen is unidentified. Other nucleotide sequences from this sample produce the same CDR3. Findings and limits, study-wide: The sharing of 4% to 5.5% of naive CD4 clonotypes was seen across a few donors. In the sorted subsets, rarefaction showed sequencing was incomplete despite large depth.

Here immunoSEQ multiplex PCR was the method, and the copy in TCRdb shows in-frame clones only, minus some. The table records around 1.1 million clones, 78% of them present only once. The specimen sequenced was memory CD4+ T cells from PBMCs. Subset here: CD45RA-negative fraction. The TCR was taken from a young man in good health. Some clones in this sample may be carry-over from other donors' samples.

The CDR3 DNA follows: TGTGCCAGCTCCCTTGGACAGGGCGCGAACACTGAAGCTTTCTTT. Its translation: CASSLGQGANTEAFF. J is TRBJ1-1 and V is TRBV18; the match to TRBD1 covers 8 bases. CDR1 KGHSH and CDR2 LQKENI come from the germline V gene. There are 15 residues in the CDR3. Trimming at V came to 6 bases and at J to 1 base, leaving 7 bases not matched to a gene.